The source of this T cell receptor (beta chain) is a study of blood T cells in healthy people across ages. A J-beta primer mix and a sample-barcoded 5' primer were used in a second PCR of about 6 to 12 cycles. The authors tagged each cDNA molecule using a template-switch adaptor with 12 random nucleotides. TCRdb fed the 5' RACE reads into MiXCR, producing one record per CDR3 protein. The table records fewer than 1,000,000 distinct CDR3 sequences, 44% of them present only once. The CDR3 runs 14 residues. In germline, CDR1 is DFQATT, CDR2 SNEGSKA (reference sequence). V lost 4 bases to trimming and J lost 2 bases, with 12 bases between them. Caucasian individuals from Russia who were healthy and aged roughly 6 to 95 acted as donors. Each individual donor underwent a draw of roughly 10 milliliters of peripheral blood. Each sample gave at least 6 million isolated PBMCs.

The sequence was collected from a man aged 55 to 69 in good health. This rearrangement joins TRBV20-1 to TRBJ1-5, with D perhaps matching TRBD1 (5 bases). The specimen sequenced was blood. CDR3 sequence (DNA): TGCAGTGCTATGGGGGGGGTTGGCAATCAGCCCCAGCATTTT. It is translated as CSAMGGVGNQPQHF.